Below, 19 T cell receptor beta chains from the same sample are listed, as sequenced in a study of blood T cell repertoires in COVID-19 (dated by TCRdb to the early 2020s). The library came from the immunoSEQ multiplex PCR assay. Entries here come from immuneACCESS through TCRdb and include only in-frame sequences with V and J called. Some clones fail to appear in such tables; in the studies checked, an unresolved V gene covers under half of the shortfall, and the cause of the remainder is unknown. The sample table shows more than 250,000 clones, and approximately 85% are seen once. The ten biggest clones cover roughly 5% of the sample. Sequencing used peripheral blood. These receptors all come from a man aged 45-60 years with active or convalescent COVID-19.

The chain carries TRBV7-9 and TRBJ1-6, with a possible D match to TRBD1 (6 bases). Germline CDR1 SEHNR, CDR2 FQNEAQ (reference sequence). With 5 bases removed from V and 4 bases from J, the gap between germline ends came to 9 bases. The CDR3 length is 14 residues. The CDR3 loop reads CASSRTGYNSPLHF. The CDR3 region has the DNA TGTGCCAGCAGCCGAACAGGGTATAATTCACCCCTCCACTTT. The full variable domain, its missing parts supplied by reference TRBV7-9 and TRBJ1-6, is DTGVSQNPRHKITKRGQNVTFRCDPISEHNRLYWYRQTLGQGPEFLTYFQNEAQLEKSRLLSDRFSAERPKGSFSTLEIQRTEQGDSAMYLCASSRTGYNSPLHFGNGTRLTVT.

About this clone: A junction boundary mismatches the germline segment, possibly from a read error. The CDR3: CASSKGQGASGETQYF. The CDR3 DNA follows: TGTGCTAGCAGCAAGGGACAGGGGGCCAGTGGGGAGACCCAGTACTTC. The chain is built from TRBV7-7 and TRBJ2-5; 12 nucleotides agree with TRBD1. The germline V gene encodes CDR1 SSHAT and CDR2 FNYEAQ (reference sequence). CDR3 size: 16 residues.

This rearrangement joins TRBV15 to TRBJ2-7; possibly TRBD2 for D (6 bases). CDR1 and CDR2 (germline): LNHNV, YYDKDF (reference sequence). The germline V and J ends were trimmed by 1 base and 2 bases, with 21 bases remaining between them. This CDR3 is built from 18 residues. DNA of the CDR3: TGTGCCACCAGCAGAGGTCCCATCGGGGGAGGCCTTCCCTACGAGCAGTACTTC. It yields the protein CATSRGPIGGGLPYEQYF. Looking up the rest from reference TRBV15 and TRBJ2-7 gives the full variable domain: DAMVIQNPRYQVTQFGKPVTLSCSQTLNHNVMYWYQQKSSQAPKLLFHYYDKDFNNEADTPDNFQSRRPNTSFCFLDIRSPGLGDTAMYLCATSRGPIGGGLPYEQYFGPGTRLTVT.

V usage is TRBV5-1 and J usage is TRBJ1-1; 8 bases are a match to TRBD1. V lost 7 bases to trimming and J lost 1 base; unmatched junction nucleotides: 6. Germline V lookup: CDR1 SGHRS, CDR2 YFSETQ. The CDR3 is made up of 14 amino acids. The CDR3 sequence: CASSRQGPNTEAFF. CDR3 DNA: TGCGCCAGCTCGAGACAGGGGCCGAACACTGAAGCTTTCTTT.

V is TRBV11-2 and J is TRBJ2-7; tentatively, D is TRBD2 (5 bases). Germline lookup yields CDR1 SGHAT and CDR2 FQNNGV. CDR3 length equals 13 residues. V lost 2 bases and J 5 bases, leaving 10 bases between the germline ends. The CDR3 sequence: CASSLLPGNEQYF. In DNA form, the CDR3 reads TGTGCCAGCAGCTTATTGCCGGGAAACGAGCAGTACTTC.

The CDR3 nucleotides are TGTGCCAGTAGGTGGGGCGAAGGCCTCGAGGCTTTCTTT. It specifies CASRWGEGLEAFF. The chain combines TRBV19 with TRBJ1-1, with a weak D call TRBD1 (5 bases). CDR1 LNHDA and CDR2 SQIVND come from the germline V gene (reference sequence). This CDR3 is 13 amino acids long. Trimming pared 6 bases from V and 11 bases from J, leaving 19 bases between.

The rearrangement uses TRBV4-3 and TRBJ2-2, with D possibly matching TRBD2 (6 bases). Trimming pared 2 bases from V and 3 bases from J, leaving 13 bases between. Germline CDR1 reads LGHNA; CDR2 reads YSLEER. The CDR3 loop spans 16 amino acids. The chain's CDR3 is CASSQRYGSYTGELFF. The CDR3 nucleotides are TGCGCCAGCAGCCAACGTTACGGGAGCTACACCGGGGAGCTGTTTTTT.

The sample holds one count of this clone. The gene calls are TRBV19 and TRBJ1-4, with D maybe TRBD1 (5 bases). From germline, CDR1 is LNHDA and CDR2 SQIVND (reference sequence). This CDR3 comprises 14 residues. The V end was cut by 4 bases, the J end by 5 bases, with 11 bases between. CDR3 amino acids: CASSSRASNEKLFF. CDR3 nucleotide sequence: TGTGCCAGTAGTAGCAGGGCGTCGAATGAAAAACTGTTTTTT.

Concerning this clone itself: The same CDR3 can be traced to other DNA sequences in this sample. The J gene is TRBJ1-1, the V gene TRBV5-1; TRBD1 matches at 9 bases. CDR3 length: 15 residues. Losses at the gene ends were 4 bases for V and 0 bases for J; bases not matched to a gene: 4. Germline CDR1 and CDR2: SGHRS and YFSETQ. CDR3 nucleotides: TGCGCCAGCAGCGGGGGGACAGGGATGAACACTGAAGCTTTCTTT. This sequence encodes CASSGGTGMNTEAFF.

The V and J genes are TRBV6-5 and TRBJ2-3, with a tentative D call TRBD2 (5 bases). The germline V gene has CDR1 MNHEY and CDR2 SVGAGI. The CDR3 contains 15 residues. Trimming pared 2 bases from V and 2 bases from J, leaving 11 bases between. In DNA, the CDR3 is TGTGCCAGCAGTTACGAGGGCGAGGACACAGATACGCAGTATTTT. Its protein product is CASSYEGEDTDTQYF.

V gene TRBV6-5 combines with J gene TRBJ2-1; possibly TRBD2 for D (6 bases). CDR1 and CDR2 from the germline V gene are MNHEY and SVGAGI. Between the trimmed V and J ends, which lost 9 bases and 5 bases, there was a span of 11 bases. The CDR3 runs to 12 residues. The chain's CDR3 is CASGVADNEQFF. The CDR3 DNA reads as TGTGCCAGTGGGGTAGCGGACAATGAGCAGTTCTTC.

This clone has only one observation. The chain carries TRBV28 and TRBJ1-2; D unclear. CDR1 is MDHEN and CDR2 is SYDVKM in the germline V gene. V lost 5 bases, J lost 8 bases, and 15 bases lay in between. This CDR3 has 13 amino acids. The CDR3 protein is CASSPQSVPGYTF. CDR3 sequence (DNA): TGTGCCAGCAGTCCCCAATCGGTACCCGGCTACACCTTC.

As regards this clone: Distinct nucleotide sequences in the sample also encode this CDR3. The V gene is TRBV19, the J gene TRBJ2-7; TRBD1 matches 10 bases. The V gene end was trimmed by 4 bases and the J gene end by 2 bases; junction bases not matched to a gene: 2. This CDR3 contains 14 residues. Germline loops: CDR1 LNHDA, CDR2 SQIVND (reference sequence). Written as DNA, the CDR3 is TGTGCCAGTAGTACTGGACAGGGGGCCTACGAGCAGTACTTC. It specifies CASSTGQGAYEQYF.

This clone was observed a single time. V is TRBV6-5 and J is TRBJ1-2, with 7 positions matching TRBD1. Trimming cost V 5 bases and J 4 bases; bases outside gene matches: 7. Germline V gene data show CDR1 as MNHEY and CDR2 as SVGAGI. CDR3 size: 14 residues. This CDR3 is CASSPRGQLYGYTF. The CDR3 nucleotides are TGTGCCAGCAGTCCCCGGGGACAGCTCTATGGCTACACCTTC.

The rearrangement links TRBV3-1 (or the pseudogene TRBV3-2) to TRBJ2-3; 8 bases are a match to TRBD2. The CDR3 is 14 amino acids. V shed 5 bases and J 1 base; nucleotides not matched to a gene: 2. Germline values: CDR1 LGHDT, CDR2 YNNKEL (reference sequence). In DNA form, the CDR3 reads TGTGCCAGCAGCGTGGGACTAGGCACAGATACGCAGTATTTT. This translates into CASSVGLGTDTQYF.

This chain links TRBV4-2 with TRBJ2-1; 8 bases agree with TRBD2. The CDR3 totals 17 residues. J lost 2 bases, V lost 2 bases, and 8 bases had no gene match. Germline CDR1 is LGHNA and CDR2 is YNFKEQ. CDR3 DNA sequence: TGTGCCAGCAGCCAAAACCCCACTAGCGGAACCTACAATGAGCAGTTCTTC. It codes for CASSQNPTSGTYNEQFF.

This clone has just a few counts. CDR3 nucleotide sequence: TGTGCCAGCAGCTTAGGGCCAGGGGACCTTTCACCCCTCCACTTT. Its protein is CASSLGPGDLSPLHF. This chain links TRBV7-9 with TRBJ1-6, with a possible D match to TRBD1 (6 bases). The germline gives CDR1 SEHNR, CDR2 FQNEAQ (reference sequence). Trimming shortened V by 1 base and J by 9 bases, and 13 bases separated the two germline ends. This CDR3 comprises 15 residues.

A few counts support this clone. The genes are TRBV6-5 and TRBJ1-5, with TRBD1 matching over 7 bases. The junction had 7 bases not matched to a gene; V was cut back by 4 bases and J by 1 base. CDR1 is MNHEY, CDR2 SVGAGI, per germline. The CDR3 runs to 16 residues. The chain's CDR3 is CASSFGTAHSNQPQHF. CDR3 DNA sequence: TGTGCCAGCAGTTTTGGGACAGCACACAGCAATCAGCCCCAGCATTTT.

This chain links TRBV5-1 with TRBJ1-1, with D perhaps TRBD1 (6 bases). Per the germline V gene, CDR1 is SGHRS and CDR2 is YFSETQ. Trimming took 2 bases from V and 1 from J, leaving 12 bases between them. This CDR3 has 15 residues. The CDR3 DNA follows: TGCGCCAGCAGCTTCTTAGCGGGGGCGAACACTGAAGCTTTCTTT. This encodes CASSFLAGANTEAFF.